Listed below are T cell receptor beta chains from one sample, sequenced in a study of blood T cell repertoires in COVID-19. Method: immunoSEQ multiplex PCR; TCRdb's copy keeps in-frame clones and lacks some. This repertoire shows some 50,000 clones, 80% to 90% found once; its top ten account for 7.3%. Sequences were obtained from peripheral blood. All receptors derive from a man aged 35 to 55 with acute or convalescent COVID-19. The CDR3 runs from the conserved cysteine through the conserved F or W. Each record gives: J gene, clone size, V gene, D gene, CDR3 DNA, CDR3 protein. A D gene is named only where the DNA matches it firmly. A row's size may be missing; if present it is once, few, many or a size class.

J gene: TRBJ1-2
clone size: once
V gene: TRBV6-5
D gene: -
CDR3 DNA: TGTGCCAGCAGCTCGAGGGCCATACACACCTTC
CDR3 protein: CASSSRAIHTF

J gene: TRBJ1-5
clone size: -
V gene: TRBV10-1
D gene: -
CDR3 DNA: TGCGCCAGCAGGGGGGCTAGCAATCAGCCCCAGCATTTT
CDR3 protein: CASRGASNQPQHF

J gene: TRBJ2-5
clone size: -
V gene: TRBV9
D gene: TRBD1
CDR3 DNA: TGTGCCAGCAGCGTAGGAGGGGGCCTAGAGACCCAGTACTTC
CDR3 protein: CASSVGGGLETQYF

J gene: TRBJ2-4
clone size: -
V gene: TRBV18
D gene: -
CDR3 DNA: TGTGCCAGCTCACCGCGGGGACCGAGGGAGCCAAGAAACATTCAGTACTTC
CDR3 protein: CASSPRGPREPRNIQYF

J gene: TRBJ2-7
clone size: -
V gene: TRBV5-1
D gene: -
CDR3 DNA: TGCGCCAGCAGCTTGAGGGGGAGCCAGACCGGGCGGAACAGCGAGCAGTACTTC
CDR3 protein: CASSLRGSQTGRNSEQYF

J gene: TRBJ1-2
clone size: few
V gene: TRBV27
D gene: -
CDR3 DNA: TGTGCCAGCAGTTATCTCGTCGGTTCGGAGGAACAGAAGTATGGCTACACCTTC
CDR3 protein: CASSYLVGSEEQKYGYTF

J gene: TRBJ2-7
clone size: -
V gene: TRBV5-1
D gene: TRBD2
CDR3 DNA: TGCGCCAGCAGCTTTATTACTAGCGGGGACTACGAGCAGTACTTC
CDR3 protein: CASSFITSGDYEQYF

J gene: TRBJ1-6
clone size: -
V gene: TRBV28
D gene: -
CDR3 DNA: TGTGCCAGCAGTTTAATTGTCGCGGCGGTCCGGGGTTCACCCCTCCACTTT
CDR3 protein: CASSLIVAAVRGSPLHF

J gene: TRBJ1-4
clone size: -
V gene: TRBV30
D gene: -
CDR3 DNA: TGTGCCTGGAGTGTACTAGGCGAGAATGAAAAACTGTTTTTT
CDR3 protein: CAWSVLGENEKLFF

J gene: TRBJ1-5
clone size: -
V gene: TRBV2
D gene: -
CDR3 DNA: TGTGCCAGCAAGGGGGTTAATCAGCCCCAGCATTTT
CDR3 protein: CASKGVNQPQHF

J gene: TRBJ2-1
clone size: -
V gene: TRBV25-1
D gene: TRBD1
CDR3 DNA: TGTGCCAGCAGTGGAGACAGGGTGCATGAGCAGTTCTTC
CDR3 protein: CASSGDRVHEQFF

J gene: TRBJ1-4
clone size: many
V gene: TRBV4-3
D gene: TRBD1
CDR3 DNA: TGCGCCAGCAGCCAAGATAGAACAGGGGCTAATGAAAAACTGTTTTTT
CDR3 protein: CASSQDRTGANEKLFF

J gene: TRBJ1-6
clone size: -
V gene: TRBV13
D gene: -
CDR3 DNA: TGTGCCAGCAGTCTACAGGGTAGATCACCCCTCCACTTT
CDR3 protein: CASSLQGRSPLHF

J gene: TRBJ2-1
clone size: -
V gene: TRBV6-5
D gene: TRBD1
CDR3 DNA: TGTGCCAGCAGGAAGGACAGGGGGTGGAACAATGAGCAGTTCTTC
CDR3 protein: CASRKDRGWNNEQFF

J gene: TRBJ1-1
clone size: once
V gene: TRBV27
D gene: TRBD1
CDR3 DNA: TGTGCCAGCAGTTTTCGACAGGGGGCTGGCGAAGCTTTCTTT
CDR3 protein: CASSFRQGAGEAFF

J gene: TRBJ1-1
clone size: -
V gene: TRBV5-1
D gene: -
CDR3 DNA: TGCGCCAGCAGCTTGGCCGGAGGGTTTCACACTGAAGCTTTCTTT
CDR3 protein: CASSLAGGFHTEAFF

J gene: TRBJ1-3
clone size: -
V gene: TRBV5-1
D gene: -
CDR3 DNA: TGCGCCAGCAGCTTGGCCAGGGCAAGCGACACCATATATTTT
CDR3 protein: CASSLARASDTIYF

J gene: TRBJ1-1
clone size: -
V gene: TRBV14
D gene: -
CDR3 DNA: TGTGCCAGCAGCCAAGAAGGGGGACCGCGGGCAGCTTTCTTT
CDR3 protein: CASSQEGGPRAAFF

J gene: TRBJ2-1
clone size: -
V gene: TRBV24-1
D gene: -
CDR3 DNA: TGTGCCACCAGTGATTTCCTAGCTGGGGAGCAGTTCTTC
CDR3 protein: CATSDFLAGEQFF

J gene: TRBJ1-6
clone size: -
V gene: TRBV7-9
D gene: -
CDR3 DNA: TGTGCCAGCAGCCCAACTACGGGCCAGGGGAATTCACCCCTCCACTTT
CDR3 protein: CASSPTTGQGNSPLHF

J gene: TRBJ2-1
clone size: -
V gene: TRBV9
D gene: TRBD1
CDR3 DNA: TGTGCCAGCAGCGTAGGTCTGGTGGGGGCAGGGGGTAGCAATGAGCAGTTCTTC
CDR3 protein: CASSVGLVGAGGSNEQFF

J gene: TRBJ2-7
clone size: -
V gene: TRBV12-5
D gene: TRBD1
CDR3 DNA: TGTGCTAGTGGTTTGGGGGAAAGGACAGGGGCCGAGCAGTACTTC
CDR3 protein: CASGLGERTGAEQYF

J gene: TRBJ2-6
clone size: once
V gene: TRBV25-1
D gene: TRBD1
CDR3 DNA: TGTGCCAGCAGCCACCCGACAGGGTGGAACTCTGGGGCCAACGTCCTGACTTTC
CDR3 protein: CASSHPTGWNSGANVLTF

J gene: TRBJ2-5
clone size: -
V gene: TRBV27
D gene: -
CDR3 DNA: TGTGCCAGCAGTTATCCGACAGGATTAAGGGAGGGAGAGACCCAGTACTTC
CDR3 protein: CASSYPTGLREGETQYF

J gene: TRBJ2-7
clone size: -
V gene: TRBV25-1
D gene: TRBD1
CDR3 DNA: TGTGCCAGCAGTGAGGACAGGGGGCTATACGAGCAGTACTTC
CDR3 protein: CASSEDRGLYEQYF

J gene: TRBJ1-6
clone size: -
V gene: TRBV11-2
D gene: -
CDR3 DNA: TGTGCCAGCAGCCGCTCAGGAGGGGATAATTCACCCCTCCACTTT
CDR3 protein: CASSRSGGDNSPLHF

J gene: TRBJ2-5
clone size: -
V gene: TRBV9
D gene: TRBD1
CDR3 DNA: TGTGCCAGCAGCAAGGGACAGGGCAGCCAAGAGACCCAGTACTTC
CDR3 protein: CASSKGQGSQETQYF

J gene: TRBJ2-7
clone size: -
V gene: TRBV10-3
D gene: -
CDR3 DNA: TGTGCCATCAGTGAGTCGAGGTCAGGGTTCCACGAGCAGTACTTC
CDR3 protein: CAISESRSGFHEQYF

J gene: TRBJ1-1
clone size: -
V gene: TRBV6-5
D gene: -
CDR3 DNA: TGTGCCAGCAGTTATCGGGGAGCGGGAGCCACTGAAGCTTTCTTT
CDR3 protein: CASSYRGAGATEAFF

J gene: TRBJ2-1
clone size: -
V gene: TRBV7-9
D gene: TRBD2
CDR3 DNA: TGTGCCAGCAGCTCGACTAACCCTCGTGAGCGGGGGGCTTACAATGAGCAGTTCTTC
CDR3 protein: CASSSTNPRERGAYNEQFF

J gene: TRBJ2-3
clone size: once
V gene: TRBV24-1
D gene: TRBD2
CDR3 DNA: TGTGCCACCAGGGCTAGCGGGGGTTCAGATACGCAGTATTTT
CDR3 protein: CATRASGGSDTQYF

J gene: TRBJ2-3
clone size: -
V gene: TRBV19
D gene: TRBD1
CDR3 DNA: TGTGCCAGTAGTGACTGGGACAGGGATGGAACAGATACGCAGTATTTT
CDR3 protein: CASSDWDRDGTDTQYF

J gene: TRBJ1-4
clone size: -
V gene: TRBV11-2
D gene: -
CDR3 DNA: TGTGCCAGCAGTCCCCACGGGGGGAGAGGAACTAATGAAAAACTGTTTTTT
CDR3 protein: CASSPHGGRGTNEKLFF

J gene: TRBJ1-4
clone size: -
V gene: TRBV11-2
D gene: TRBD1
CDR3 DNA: TGTGCCAGCAGCTTAGTAGCCGGGACAGGTAGCGAAAAACTGTTTTTT
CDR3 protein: CASSLVAGTGSEKLFF

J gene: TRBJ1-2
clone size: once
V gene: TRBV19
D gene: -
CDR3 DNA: TGTGCCAGTAGTAATACAGGCTATGGCTACACCTTC
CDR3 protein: CASSNTGYGYTF

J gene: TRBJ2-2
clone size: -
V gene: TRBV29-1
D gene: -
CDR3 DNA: TGCAGCGGAAGACAGACCACCGGGGAGCTGTTTTTT
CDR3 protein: CSGRQTTGELFF

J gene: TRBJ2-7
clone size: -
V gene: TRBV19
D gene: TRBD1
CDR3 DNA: TGTGCCAGTAGTATCGGGACAGGGGTTTTTCAGCAGTACTTC
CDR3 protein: CASSIGTGVFQQYF

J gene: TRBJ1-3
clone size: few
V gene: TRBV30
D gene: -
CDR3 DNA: TGTGCCTGGAGTGTAGGGGGTAACACCATATATTTT
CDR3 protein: CAWSVGGNTIYF

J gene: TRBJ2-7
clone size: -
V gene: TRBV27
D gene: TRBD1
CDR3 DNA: TGTGCCAGCAGTTCACGACCGGGACAGGGCTACGAGCAGTACTTC
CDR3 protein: CASSSRPGQGYEQYF

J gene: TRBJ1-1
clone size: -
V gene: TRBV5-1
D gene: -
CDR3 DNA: TGCGCCAGCAGCTCCTCGACAGTCAGAACCTCTGAAGCTTTCTTT
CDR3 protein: CASSSSTVRTSEAFF

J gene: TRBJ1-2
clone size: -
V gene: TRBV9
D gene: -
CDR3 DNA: TGTGCCAGCATTGGCGGACCTACAGGGCCCTATGGCTACACCTTC
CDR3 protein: CASIGGPTGPYGYTF

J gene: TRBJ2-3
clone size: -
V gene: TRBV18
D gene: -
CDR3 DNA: TGTGCCAGCTCACCGGGACTGACTACAGATACGCAGTATTTT
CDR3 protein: CASSPGLTTDTQYF

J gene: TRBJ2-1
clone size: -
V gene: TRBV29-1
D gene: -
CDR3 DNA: TGCAGCGTTAGTAGGGGTTCGCTTGAGCAGTTCTTC
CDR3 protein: CSVSRGSLEQFF

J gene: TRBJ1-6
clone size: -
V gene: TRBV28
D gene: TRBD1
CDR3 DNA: TGTGCCAGCAGTCTCGGGACAGCTAATAATTCACCCCTCCACTTT
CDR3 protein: CASSLGTANNSPLHF

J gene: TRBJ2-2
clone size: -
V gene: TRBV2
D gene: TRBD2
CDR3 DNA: TGTGCCAGCAATGTCGGGGGGTCCGTCGGGGAGCTGTTTTTT
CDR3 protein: CASNVGGSVGELFF

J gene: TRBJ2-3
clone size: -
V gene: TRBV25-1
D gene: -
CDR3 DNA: TGTGCCAGCAGTGATCACGGGTTCACAGATACGCAGTATTTT
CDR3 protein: CASSDHGFTDTQYF

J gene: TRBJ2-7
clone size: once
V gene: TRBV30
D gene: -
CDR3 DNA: TGTGCCTGGAGACAGGGCTCCTACGAGCAGTACTTC
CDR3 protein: CAWRQGSYEQYF

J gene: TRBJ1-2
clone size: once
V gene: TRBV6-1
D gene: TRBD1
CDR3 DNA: TGTGCCAGCAGTATTCGACAGGGTGATAACTATGGCTACACCTTC
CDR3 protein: CASSIRQGDNYGYTF

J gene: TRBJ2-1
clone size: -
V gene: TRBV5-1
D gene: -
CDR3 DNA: TGCGCCAGCAGCTTGGCCAATCGGGGTGTGAATGAGCAGTTCTTC
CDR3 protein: CASSLANRGVNEQFF

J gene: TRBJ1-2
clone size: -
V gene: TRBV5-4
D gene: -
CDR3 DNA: TGTGCCAGCAGCTTGGGGCAGGGAACTAACTATGGCTACACCTTC
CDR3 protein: CASSLGQGTNYGYTF

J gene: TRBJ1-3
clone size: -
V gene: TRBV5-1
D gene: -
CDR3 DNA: TGCGCCAGCAGCTTGGGTTTCGGGGCTGGAAACACCATATATTTT
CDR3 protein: CASSLGFGAGNTIYF

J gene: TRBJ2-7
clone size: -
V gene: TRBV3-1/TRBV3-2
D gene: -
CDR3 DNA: TGTGCCAGCAGCCAGCTACCGGGGACCTACGAGCAGTACTTC
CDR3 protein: CASSQLPGTYEQYF

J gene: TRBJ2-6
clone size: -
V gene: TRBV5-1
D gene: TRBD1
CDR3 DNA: TGCGCCAGCAGCCACGGGACAGGGGGCTCTGGGGCCAACGTCCTGACTTTC
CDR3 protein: CASSHGTGGSGANVLTF